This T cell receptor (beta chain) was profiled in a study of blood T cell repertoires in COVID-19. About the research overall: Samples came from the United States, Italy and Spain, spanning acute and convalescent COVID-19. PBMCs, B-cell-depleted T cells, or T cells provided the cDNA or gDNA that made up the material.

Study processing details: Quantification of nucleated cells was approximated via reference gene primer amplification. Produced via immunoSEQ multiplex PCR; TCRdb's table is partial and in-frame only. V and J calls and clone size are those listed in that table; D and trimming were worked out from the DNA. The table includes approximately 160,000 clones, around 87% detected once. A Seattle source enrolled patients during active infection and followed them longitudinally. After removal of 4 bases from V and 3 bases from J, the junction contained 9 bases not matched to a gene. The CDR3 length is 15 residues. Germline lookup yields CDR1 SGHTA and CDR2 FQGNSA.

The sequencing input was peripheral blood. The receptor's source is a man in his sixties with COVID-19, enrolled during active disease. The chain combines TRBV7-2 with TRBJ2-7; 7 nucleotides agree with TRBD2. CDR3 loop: CASSSEGGVYYEQYF. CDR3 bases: TGTGCCAGCAGCTCGGAGGGAGGGGTTTACTACGAGCAGTACTTC.